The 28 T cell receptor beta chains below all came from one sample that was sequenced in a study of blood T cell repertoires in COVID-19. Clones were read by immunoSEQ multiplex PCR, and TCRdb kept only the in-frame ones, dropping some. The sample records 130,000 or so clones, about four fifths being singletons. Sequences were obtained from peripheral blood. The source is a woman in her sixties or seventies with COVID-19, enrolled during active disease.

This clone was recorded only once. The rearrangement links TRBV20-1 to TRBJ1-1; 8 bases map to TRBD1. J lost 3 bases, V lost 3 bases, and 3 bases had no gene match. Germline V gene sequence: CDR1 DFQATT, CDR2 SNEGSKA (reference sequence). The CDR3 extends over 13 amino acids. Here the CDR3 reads CSASPTGDTEAFF. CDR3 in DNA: TGCAGTGCTAGTCCGACAGGGGACACTGAAGCTTTCTTT.

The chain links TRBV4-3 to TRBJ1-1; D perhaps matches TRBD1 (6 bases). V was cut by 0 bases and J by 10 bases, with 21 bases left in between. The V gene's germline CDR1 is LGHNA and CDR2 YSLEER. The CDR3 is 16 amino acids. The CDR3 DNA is TGCGCCAGCAGCCAAGAATTATCGAGGGCAGGGGTCTCAGCTTTCTTT. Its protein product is CASSQELSRAGVSAFF.

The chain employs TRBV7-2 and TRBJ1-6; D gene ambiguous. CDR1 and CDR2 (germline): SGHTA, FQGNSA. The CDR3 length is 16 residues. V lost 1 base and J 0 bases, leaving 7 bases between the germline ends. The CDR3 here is CASSLVASSYNSPLHF. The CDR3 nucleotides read TGTGCCAGCAGCTTAGTCGCGAGCTCCTATAATTCACCCCTCCACTTT.

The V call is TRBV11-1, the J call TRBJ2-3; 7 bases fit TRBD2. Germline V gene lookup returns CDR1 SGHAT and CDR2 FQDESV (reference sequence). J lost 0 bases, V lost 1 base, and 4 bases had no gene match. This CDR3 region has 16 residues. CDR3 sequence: CASSLVGGSSTDTQYF. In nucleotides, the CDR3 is TGTGCCAGCAGCTTAGTCGGGGGGTCTAGCACAGATACGCAGTATTTT.

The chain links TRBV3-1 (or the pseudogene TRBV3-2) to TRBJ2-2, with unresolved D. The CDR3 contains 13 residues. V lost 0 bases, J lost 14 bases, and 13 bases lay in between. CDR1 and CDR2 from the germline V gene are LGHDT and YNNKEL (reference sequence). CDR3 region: CASSQDRSGTLFF. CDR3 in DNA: TGTGCCAGCAGCCAAGATCGGAGTGGTACACTGTTTTTT.

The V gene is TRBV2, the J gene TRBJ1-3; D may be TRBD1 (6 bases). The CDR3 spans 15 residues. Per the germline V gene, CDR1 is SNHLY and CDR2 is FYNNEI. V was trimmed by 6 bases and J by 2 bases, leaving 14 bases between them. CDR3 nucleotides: TGTGCCAGCAGCCTCATACAGGGAACTGGAAACACCATATATTTT. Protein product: CASSLIQGTGNTIYF.

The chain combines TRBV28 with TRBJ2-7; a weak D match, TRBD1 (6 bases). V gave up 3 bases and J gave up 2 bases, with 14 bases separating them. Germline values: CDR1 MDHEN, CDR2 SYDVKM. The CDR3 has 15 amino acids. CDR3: CASSLVPDRTYEQYF. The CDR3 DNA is TGTGCCAGCAGTTTGGTCCCGGACAGAACCTACGAGCAGTACTTC. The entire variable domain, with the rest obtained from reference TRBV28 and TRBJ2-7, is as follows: DVKVTQSSRYLVKRTGEKVFLECVQDMDHENMFWYRQDPGLGLRLIYFSYDVKMKEKGDIPEGYSVSREKKERFSLILESASTNQTSMYLCASSLVPDRTYEQYFGPGTRLTVT.

CDR3 nucleotide sequence: TGCGCCAGCAGCCTCGACAGGGACCTTCAGCCCCAGCATTTT. Translated: CASSLDRDLQPQHF. V usage is TRBV4-1 and J usage is TRBJ1-5; 7 bases fit TRBD1. Germline CDR1 and CDR2: MGHRA and YSYEKL. The CDR3 sequence is 14 residues long. Losses at the gene ends were 4 bases for V and 6 bases for J; bases not matched to a gene: 6.

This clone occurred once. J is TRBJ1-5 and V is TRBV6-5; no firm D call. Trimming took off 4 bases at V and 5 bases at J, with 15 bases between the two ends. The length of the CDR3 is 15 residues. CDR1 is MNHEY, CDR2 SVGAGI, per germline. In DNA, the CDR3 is TGTGCCAGCAGTTCTGCAGAAGAACCTTATCAGCCCCAGCATTTT. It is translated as CASSSAEEPYQPQHF.

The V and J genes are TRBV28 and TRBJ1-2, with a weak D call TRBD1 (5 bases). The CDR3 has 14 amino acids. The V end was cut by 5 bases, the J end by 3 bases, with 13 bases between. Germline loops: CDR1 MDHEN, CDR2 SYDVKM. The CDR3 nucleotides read TGTGCCAGCAGTGCGGGACCTGGGCACTATGGCTACACCTTC. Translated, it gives CASSAGPGHYGYTF.

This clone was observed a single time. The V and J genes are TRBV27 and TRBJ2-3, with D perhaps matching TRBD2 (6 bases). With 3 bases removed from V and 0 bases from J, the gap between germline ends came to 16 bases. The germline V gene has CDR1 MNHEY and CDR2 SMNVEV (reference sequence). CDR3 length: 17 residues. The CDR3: CASSLEGPGRSTDTQYF. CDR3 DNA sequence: TGTGCCAGCAGTTTGGAGGGCCCGGGACGGAGCACAGATACGCAGTATTTT.

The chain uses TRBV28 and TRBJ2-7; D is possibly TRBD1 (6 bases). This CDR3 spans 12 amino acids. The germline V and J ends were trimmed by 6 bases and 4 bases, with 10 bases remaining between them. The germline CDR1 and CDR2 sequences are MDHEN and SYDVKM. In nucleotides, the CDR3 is TGTGCCAGCAGCAGAAGGGGGTACGAGCAGTACTTC. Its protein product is CASSRRGYEQYF.

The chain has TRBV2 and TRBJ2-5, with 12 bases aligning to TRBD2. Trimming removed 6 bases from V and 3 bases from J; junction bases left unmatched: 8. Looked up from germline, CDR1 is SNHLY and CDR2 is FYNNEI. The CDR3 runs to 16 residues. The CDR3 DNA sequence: TGTGCCAGCAGACGAGAGACTAGCGGGGGAAAAGAGACCCAGTACTTC. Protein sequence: CASRRETSGGKETQYF. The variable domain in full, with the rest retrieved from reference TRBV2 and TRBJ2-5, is EPEVTQTPSHQVTQMGQEVILRCVPISNHLYFYWYRQILGQKVEFLVSFYNNEISEKSEIFDDQFSVERPDGSNFTLKIRSTKLEDSAMYFCASRRETSGGKETQYFGPGTRLLVL.

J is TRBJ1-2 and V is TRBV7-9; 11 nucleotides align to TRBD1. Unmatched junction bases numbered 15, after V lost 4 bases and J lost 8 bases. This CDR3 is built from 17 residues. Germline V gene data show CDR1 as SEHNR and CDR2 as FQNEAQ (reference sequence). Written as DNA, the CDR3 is TGTGCCAGCAGCTCAGAACGAATAGGACAGGGGGCGAGGGGCTACACCTTC. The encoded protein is CASSSERIGQGARGYTF.

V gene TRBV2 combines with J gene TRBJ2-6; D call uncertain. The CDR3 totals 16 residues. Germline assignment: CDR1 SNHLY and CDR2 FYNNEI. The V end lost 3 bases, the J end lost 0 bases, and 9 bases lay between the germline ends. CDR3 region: CASSETEYSGANVLTF. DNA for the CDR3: TGTGCCAGCAGTGAGACGGAGTACTCTGGGGCCAACGTCCTGACTTTC.

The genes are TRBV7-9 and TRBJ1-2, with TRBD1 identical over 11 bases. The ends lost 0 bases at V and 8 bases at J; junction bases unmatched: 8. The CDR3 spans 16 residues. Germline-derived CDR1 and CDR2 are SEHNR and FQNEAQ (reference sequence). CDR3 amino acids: CASSLALGQGGGGYTF. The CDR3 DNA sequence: TGTGCCAGCAGCTTAGCGCTGGGACAGGGGGGCGGCGGCTACACCTTC.

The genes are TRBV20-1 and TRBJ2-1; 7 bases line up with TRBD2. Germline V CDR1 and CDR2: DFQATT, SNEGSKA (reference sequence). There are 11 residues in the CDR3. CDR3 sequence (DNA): TGCGGAAGCGGGGTGGGCAATGAGCAGTTCTTC. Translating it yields CGSGVGNEQFF.

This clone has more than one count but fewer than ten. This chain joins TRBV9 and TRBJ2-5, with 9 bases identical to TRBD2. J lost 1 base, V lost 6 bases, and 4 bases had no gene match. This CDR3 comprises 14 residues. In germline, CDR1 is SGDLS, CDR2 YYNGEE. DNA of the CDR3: TGTGCCAGCAACACAGCGGGGGGCCAAGAGACCCAGTACTTC. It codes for CASNTAGGQETQYF. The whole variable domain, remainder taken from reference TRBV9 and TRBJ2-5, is DSGVTQTPKHLITATGQRVTLRCSPRSGDLSVYWYQQSLDQGLQFLIQYYNGEERAKGNILERFSAQQFPDLHSELNLSSLELGDSALYFCASNTAGGQETQYFGPGTRLLVL.

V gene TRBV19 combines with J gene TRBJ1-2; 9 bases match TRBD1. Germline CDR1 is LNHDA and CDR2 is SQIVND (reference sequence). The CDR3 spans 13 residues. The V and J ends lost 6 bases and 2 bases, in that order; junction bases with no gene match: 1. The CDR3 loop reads CASRDRGNYGYTF. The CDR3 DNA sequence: TGTGCCAGTAGGGACAGGGGAAACTATGGCTACACCTTC.

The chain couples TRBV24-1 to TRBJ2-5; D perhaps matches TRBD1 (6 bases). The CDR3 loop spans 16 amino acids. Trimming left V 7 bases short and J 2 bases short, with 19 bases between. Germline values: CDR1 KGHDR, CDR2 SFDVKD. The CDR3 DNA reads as TGTGCCACCAGCTCTACCACAGGGTACAGGCAAGAGACCCAGTACTTC. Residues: CATSSTTGYRQETQYF.

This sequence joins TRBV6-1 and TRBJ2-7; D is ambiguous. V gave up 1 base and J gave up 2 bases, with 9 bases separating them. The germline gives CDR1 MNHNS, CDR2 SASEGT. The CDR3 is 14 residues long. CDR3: CASSEVARTYEQYF. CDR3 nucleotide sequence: TGTGCCAGCAGTGAAGTGGCGCGGACCTACGAGCAGTACTTC.

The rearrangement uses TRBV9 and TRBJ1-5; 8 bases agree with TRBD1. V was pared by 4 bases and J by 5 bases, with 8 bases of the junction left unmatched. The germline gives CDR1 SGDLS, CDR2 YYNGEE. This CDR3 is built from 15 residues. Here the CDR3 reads CASSPSMTGDQPQHF. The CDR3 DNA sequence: TGTGCCAGCAGCCCTAGTATGACAGGGGATCAGCCCCAGCATTTT. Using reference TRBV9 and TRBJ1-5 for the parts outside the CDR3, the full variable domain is DSGVTQTPKHLITATGQRVTLRCSPRSGDLSVYWYQQSLDQGLQFLIQYYNGEERAKGNILERFSAQQFPDLHSELNLSSLELGDSALYFCASSPSMTGDQPQHFGDGTRLSIL.

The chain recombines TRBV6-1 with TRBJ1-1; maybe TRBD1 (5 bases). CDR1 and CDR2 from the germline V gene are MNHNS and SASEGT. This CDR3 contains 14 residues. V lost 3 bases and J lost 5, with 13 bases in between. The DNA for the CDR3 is TGTGCCAGCAGTGATAGGGGAAAGGGTACTGAAGCTTTCTTT. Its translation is CASSDRGKGTEAFF.

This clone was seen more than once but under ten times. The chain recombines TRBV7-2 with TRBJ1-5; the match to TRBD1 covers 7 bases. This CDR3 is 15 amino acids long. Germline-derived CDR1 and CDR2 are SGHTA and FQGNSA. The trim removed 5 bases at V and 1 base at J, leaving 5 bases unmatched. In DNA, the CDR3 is TGTGCCAGCAGCGCACCAGGGGGGAGCAATCAGCCCCAGCATTTT. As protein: CASSAPGGSNQPQHF.

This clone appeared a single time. As DNA, the CDR3 is TGTGCCAGCAGCTTAGAGACAGGGGCCTATGGCTACACCTTC. It specifies CASSLETGAYGYTF. The rearrangement uses TRBV7-9 and TRBJ1-2; 8 bases match TRBD1. The CDR3 covers 14 residues. The trim removed 1 base at V and 4 bases at J, leaving 2 bases unmatched. Germline values: CDR1 SEHNR, CDR2 FQNEAQ (reference sequence).

For the CDR3, the DNA is TGTGCCAGCAGCCCCGGGTCCTTTGAAGCTTTCTTT. Its protein product is CASSPGSFEAFF. This chain joins TRBV14 and TRBJ1-1; D uncertain. V lost 4 bases to trimming and J lost 7 bases, with 10 bases between them. The CDR3 has 12 amino acids. Germline loops: CDR1 SGHDN, CDR2 FVKESK.

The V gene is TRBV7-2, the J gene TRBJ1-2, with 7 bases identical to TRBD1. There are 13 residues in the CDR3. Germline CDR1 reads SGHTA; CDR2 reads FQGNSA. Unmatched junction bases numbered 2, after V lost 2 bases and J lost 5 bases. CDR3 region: CASSLPRGYGYTF. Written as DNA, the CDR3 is TGTGCCAGCAGCTTACCCAGGGGGTATGGCTACACCTTC.

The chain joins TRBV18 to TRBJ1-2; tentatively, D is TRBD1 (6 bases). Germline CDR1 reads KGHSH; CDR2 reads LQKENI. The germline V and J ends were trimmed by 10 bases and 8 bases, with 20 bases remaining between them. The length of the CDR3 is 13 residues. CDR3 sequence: CATRTGGASGYTF. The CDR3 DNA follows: TGTGCCACTCGTACGGGGGGCGCCTCCGGCTACACCTTC.